This T cell receptor (beta chain) was identified during a study of CD8 T cells in ankylosing spondylitis. Study results and limitations: Those disease-linked clones were CD8+; they were also relatively rare in peripheral blood.

V lost 5 bases and J lost 7; bases outside the gene matches: 9. The length of the CDR3 is 15 residues. The germline V gene encodes CDR1 MNHNS and CDR2 SASEGT. About this clonotype itself: What it recognizes is unknown.

TCRdb re-called the 5' RACE reads through MiXCR, storing one row per CDR3 protein. The sample holds 200,000 to 250,000 distinct CDR3 sequences, more than 9% seen once. This TCR was sampled from a male donor with ankylosing spondylitis or in good health (not recorded which). The material sequenced was blood, either unsorted or a sorted T cell fraction (not recorded which). The chain joins TRBV6-1 to TRBJ2-1; 9 nucleotides agree with TRBD2. The CDR3 coding sequence is TGTGCCAGCAGTCCGCCAGCGGGGGGCGGGAATGAGCAGTTCTTC. Its protein is CASSPPAGGGNEQFF.